A single sample is the source of the 15 T cell receptor beta chains below, sequenced in a study of T cells in Graves' hyperthyroidism and ophthalmopathy. The CDR3 regions of TCR beta were amplified from RNA transcripts. In the first-round RT-PCR of the TCR CDR3, the HTBI primer set was used. TCRdb processed the multiplex PCR reads anew with MiXCR; each CDR3 protein has one entry. The repertoire holds about 500,000 distinct CDR3 sequences, with 40% to 50% as singletons. Sequenced: peripheral blood or thyroid tissue (not recorded which). These receptors all come from an adult woman with Graves' disease, either hyperthyroidism or ophthalmopathy (not recorded which).

This clonotype was found a few times. V gene TRBV29-1 combines with J gene TRBJ1-2, with D unresolved. Trimming left V 5 bases short and J 0 bases short, with 10 bases between. The germline V gene encodes CDR1 SQVTM and CDR2 ANQGSEA. The CDR3 sequence is 13 residues long. The CDR3 DNA sequence: TGCAGCGTTCTTTACCTAGCTAACTATGGCTACACCTTC. Translated: CSVLYLANYGYTF. Together with reference TRBV29-1 and TRBJ1-2, the CDR3 gives the full variable domain: SAVISQKPSRDICQRGTSLTIQCQVDSQVTMMFWYRQQPGQSLTLIATANQGSEATYESGFVIDKFPISRPNLTFSTLTVSNMSPEDSSIYLCSVLYLANYGYTFGSGTRLTVV.

This clonotype has a handful of counts. The chain is built from TRBV20-1 and TRBJ2-5, with D maybe TRBD2 (5 bases). This CDR3 contains 13 residues. From germline, CDR1 is DFQATT and CDR2 SNEGSKA (reference sequence). Trimming took off 0 bases at V and 5 bases at J, with 10 bases between the two ends. The CDR3 region is CSAREGRRETQYF. CDR3 DNA: TGCAGTGCTAGAGAAGGACGGAGGGAGACCCAGTACTTC.

There are many counts of this clonotype. The V gene is TRBV12-3 or TRBV12-4, the J gene TRBJ1-2; D is uncertain. The CDR3 is made up of 14 amino acids. Trimming pared 7 bases from V and 3 bases from J, leaving 15 bases between. CDR3 in amino acids: CASKPGAGYYGYTF. The CDR3 DNA sequence: TGTGCCAGCAAACCGGGTGCCGGGTACTATGGCTACACCTTC.

Only a few counts were recorded for this clonotype. This may be a read error: a much more frequent sequence differs by one nucleotide. CDR3: CSARIGADNEKLFF. For the CDR3, the DNA is TGCAGTGCTAGAATTGGGGCAGATAATGAAAAACTGTTTTTT. The chain employs TRBV20-1 and TRBJ1-4; D might be TRBD1 (5 bases). Per the germline V gene, CDR1 is DFQATT and CDR2 is SNEGSKA (reference sequence). CDR3 size: 14 residues. V lost 2 bases to trimming and J lost 4 bases, with 11 bases between them.

This clonotype was found a few times. The rearrangement uses TRBV20-1 and TRBJ2-7; 11 bases align to TRBD1. From germline, CDR1 is DFQATT and CDR2 SNEGSKA (reference sequence). The CDR3 has 13 residues. Trimming at V came to 7 bases and at J to 3 bases, leaving 5 bases not matched to a gene. The CDR3 nucleotides read TGCAGTGTCCCGGGGACAGGGGGCTACGAGCAGTACTTC. Encoded protein: CSVPGTGGYEQYF.

This clonotype appeared many times. This sequence joins TRBV10-3 and TRBJ1-1; 7 nucleotides match TRBD1. The CDR3 spans 14 residues. The ends lost 6 bases at V and 2 bases at J; junction bases unmatched: 6. CDR1 is ENHRY and CDR2 is SYGVKD in the germline V gene. CDR3 amino acids: CAIRMTGPNTEAFF. The CDR3 DNA reads TGTGCCATCAGAATGACAGGGCCAAACACTGAAGCTTTCTTT.

The chain has TRBV7-9 and TRBJ2-7; TRBD1 agrees at 8 bases. J gave up 3 bases and V 0 bases, and 7 bases lay outside the gene matches. The germline CDR1 and CDR2 sequences are SEHNR and FQNEAQ (reference sequence). This CDR3 has 16 residues. The CDR3 loop is CASSLALGDRNYEQYF. CDR3 bases: TGTGCCAGCAGCTTAGCGCTCGGGGACAGGAACTACGAGCAGTACTTC.

This clonotype has only a few counts. CDR3 amino acids: CASSYSPGLANTGELFF. As DNA, the CDR3 is TGTGCCAGCAGTTACTCCCCGGGACTAGCGAACACCGGGGAGCTGTTTTTT. The chain recombines TRBV12-3 or TRBV12-4 with TRBJ2-2, with 8 nucleotides matching TRBD2. CDR3 size: 17 residues. The junction had 7 bases not matched to a gene; V was cut back by 4 bases and J by 0 bases.

This clonotype was found a few times. The chain is built from TRBV11-2 and TRBJ2-5; D ambiguous. The V and J ends lost 1 base and 5 bases respectively, with 5 bases between them. The CDR3 spans 12 residues. Germline assignment: CDR1 SGHAT and CDR2 FQNNGV. CDR3 nucleotide sequence: TGTGCCAGCAGCTTAGTGGTTGAGACCCAGTACTTC. Translating gives CASSLVVETQYF. The full variable domain, in which reference TRBV11-2 and TRBJ2-5 provide the parts outside the CDR3, is EAGVAQSPRYKIIEKRQSVAFWCNPISGHATLYWYQQILGQGPKLLIQFQNNGVVDDSQLPKDRFSAERLKGVDSTLKIQPAKLEDSAVYLCASSLVVETQYFGPGTRLLVL.

V is TRBV2 and J is TRBJ1-6; TRBD1 matches at 8 bases. The CDR3 has 15 amino acids. Germline-derived CDR1 and CDR2 are SNHLY and FYNNEI. The J segment lost 4 bases and the V segment lost 7 bases, leaving 6 bases of the junction unmatched. CDR3 region: CASNPTGGYNSPLHF. For the CDR3, the DNA is TGTGCCAGCAACCCAACAGGGGGGTATAATTCACCCCTCCACTTT. Full variable domain (remainder filled in from reference TRBV2 and TRBJ1-6): EPEVTQTPSHQVTQMGQEVILRCVPISNHLYFYWYRQILGQKVEFLVSFYNNEISEKSEIFDDQFSVERPDGSNFTLKIRSTKLEDSAMYFCASNPTGGYNSPLHFGNGTRLTVT.

A word on this clonotype: It may be a read error: a sequence one base away is much more abundant. This rearrangement joins TRBV28 to TRBJ2-5, with D possibly being TRBD1 (6 bases). This CDR3 is 15 amino acids long. Germline values: CDR1 MDHEN, CDR2 SYDVKM. The CDR3 bases are TGTGCCAGCAGTTTCCCCTCGACAGGAAAAGAGGCCCAGTACTTC. Translation gives CASSFPSTGKEAQYF.

The rearrangement links TRBV12-3 or TRBV12-4 to TRBJ1-1; D not certain. The V gene lost 7 bases and the J gene lost 11 bases, with 14 bases spanning the gap. The CDR3 length is 11 residues. The CDR3 loop is CASTDRLEAFF. CDR3 nucleotides: TGTGCCAGCACCGACCGCTTGGAGGCTTTCTTT.

This clonotype was seen repeatedly, ten times or more. The DNA of the CDR3 is TGTGCCAGCAGCCAAGCCGGAACTGAAGCTTTCTTT. Encoded protein: CASSQAGTEAFF. The J gene is TRBJ1-1, the V gene TRBV3-1; no firm D call. This CDR3 is 12 amino acids long. CDR1 and CDR2 (germline): LGHDT, YNNKEL (reference sequence). The V end was cut by 1 base, the J end by 5 bases, with 5 bases between.

This chain joins TRBV5-1 and TRBJ1-6; no clear D gene. V lost 5 bases, J lost 10 bases, and 13 bases lay in between. The germline V gene encodes CDR1 SGHRS and CDR2 YFSETQ. This CDR3 region has 13 residues. The CDR3 region has the DNA TGCGCCAGCAGGATCAGTTCAGGATCACCCCTCCACTTT. Translating gives CASRISSGSPLHF.

The chain carries TRBV7-9 and TRBJ1-2; D gene unclear. Germline CDR1 SEHNR, CDR2 FQNEAQ (reference sequence). The V gene lost 3 bases and the J gene lost 2 bases, with 7 bases spanning the gap. There are 13 residues in the CDR3. The CDR3 spells CASSFDGNYGYTF. The CDR3 coding sequence is TGTGCCAGCAGCTTCGACGGAAACTATGGCTACACCTTC.